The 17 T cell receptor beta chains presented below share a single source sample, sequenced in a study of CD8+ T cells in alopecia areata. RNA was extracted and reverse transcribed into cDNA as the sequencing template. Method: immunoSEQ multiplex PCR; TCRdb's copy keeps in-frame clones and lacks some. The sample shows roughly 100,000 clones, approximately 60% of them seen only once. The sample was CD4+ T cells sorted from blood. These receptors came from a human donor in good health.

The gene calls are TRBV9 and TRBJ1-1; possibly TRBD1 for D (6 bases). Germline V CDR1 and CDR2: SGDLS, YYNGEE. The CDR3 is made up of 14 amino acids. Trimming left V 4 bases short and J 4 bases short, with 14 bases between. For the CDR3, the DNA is TGTGCCAGCAGCCCAGATCAGGGGCGCACTGAAGCTTTCTTT. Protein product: CASSPDQGRTEAFF. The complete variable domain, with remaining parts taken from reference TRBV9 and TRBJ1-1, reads DSGVTQTPKHLITATGQRVTLRCSPRSGDLSVYWYQQSLDQGLQFLIQYYNGEERAKGNILERFSAQQFPDLHSELNLSSLELGDSALYFCASSPDQGRTEAFFGQGTRLTVV.

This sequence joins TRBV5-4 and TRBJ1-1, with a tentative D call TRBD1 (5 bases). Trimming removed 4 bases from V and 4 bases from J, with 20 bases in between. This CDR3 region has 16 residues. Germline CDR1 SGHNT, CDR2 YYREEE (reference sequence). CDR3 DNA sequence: TGTGCCAGCAGCCCCGGGGGGGACTTGAGGATCACTGAAGCTTTCTTT. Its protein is CASSPGGDLRITEAFF.

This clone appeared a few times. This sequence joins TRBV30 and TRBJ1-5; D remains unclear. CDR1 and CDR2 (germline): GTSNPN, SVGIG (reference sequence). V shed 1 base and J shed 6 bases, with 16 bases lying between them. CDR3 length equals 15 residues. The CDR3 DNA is TGTGCCTGGAGTGGACCCCGAGGTCCCCCTCAGCCCCAGCATTTT. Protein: CAWSGPRGPPQPQHF.

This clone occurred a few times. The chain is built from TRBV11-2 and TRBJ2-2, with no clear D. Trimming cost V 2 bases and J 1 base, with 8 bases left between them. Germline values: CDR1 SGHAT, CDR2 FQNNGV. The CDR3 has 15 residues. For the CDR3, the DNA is TGTGCCAGCAGCTTAATCCACGTGAACACCGGGGAGCTGTTTTTT. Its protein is CASSLIHVNTGELFF.

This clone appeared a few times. The CDR3 region is CASTLSRASGRLYGYTF. The CDR3 DNA sequence: TGTGCCAGCACCCTTTCCCGGGCTTCCGGTCGACTCTATGGCTACACCTTC. The V gene is TRBV5-8, the J gene TRBJ1-2; D uncertain. CDR1 and CDR2 (germline): SGHTS, YDEGEE. This CDR3 has 17 amino acids. Trimming took 6 bases from V and 4 from J, leaving 25 bases between them.

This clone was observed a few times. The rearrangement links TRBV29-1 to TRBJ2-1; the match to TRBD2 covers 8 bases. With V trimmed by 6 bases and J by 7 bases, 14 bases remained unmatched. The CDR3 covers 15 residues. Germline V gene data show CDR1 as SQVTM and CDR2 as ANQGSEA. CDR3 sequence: CSVLNGGGGMNEQFF. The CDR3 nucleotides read TGCAGCGTCCTCAATGGAGGCGGGGGGATGAATGAGCAGTTCTTC.

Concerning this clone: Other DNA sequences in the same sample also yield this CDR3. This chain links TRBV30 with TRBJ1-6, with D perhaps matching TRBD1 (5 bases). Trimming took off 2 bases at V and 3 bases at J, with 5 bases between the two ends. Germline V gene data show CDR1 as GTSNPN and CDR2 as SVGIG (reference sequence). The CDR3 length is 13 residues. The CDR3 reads CAWSRGYNSPLHF. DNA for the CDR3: TGTGCCTGGAGTAGGGGCTATAATTCACCCCTCCACTTT.

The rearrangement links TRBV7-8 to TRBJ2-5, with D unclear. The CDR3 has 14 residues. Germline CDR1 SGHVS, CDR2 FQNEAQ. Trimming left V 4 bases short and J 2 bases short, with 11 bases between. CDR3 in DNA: TGTGCCAGCAGCTCGATGGCGACGCAAGAGACCCAGTACTTC. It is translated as CASSSMATQETQYF.

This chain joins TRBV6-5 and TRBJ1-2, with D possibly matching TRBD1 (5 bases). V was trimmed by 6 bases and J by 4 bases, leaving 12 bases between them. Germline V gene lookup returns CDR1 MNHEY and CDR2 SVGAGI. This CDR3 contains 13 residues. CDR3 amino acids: CASSQGRIYGYTF. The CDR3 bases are TGTGCCAGCAGCCAGGGACGGATCTATGGCTACACCTTC.

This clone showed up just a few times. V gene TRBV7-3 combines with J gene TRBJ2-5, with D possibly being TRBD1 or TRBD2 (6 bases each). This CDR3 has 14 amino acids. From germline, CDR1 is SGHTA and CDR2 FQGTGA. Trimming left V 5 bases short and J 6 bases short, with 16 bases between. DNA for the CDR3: TGTGCCAGCAGCCTCCAAGGGGGGCCCCAGACCCAGTACTTC. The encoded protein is CASSLQGGPQTQYF.

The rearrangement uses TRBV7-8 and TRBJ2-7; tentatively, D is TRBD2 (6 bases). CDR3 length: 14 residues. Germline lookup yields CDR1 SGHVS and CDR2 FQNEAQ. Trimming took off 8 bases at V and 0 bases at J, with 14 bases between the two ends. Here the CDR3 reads CASAPEGFSYEQYF. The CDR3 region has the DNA TGTGCCAGCGCTCCGGAGGGATTCTCCTACGAGCAGTACTTC.

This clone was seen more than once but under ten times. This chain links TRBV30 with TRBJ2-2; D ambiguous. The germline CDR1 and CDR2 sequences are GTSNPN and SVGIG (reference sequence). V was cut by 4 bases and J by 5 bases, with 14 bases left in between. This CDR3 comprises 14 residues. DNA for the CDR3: TGTGCCTGGACCCCGTACGCGCGGACCGGGGAGCTGTTTTTT. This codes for CAWTPYARTGELFF.

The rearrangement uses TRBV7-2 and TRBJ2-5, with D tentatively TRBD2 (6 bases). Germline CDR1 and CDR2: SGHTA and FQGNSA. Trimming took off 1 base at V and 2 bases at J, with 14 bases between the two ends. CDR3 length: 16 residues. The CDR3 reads CASSLVGAGIQETQYF. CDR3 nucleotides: TGTGCCAGCAGCTTAGTAGGGGCGGGGATACAAGAGACCCAGTACTTC.

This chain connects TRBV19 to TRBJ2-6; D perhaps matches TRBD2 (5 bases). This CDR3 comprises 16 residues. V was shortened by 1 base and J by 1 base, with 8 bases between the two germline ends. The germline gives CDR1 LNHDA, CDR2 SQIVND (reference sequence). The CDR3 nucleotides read TGTGCCAGTAGTATAGTTTGGGAGTCTGGGGCCAACGTCCTGACTTTC. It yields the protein CASSIVWESGANVLTF.

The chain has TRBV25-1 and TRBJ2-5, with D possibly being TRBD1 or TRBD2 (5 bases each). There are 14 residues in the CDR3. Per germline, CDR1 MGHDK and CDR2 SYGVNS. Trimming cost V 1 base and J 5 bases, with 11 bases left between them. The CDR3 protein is CASSESRGLETQYF. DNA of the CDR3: TGTGCCAGCAGTGAATCGAGGGGTTTGGAGACCCAGTACTTC.

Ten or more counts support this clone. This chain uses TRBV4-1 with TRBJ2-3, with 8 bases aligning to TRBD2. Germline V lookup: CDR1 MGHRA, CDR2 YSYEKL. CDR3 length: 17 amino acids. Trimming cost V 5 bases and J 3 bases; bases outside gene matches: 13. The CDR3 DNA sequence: TGCGCCAGCAGCGCCGGTAGCGGGGAGCGAGTAACAGATACGCAGTATTTT. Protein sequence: CASSAGSGERVTDTQYF.

The CDR3 loop is CASSVGLGQSSQEPQHF. In DNA, the CDR3 is TGTGCCAGCAGCGTAGGACTTGGACAGTCTTCCCAGGAGCCCCAGCATTTT. This sequence joins TRBV9 and TRBJ1-5; D possibly corresponds to TRBD1 (6 bases). This CDR3 is 17 amino acids long. V was shortened by 0 bases and J by 8 bases, with 21 bases between the two germline ends. In germline, CDR1 is SGDLS, CDR2 YYNGEE. Full variable domain (remainder filled in from reference TRBV9 and TRBJ1-5): DSGVTQTPKHLITATGQRVTLRCSPRSGDLSVYWYQQSLDQGLQFLIQYYNGEERAKGNILERFSAQQFPDLHSELNLSSLELGDSALYFCASSVGLGQSSQEPQHFGDGTRLSIL.